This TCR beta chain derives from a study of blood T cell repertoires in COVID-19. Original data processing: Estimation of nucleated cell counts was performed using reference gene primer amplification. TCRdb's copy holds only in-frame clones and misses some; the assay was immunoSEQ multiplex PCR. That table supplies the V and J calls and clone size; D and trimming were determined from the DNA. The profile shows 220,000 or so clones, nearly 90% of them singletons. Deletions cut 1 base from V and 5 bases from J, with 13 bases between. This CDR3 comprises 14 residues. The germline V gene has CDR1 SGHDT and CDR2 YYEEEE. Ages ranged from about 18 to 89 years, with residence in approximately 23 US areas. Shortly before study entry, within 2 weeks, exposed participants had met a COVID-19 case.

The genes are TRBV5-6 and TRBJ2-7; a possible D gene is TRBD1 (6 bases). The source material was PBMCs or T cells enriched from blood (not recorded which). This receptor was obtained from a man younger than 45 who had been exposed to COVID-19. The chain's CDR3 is CASSLSRDTNEQYF. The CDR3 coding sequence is TGTGCCAGCAGCTTGAGCCGGGACACGAACGAGCAGTACTTC.